A selection of T cell receptor beta chains follows, all from one sample in a study of T-cell memory formation after mild COVID-19. TCRdb analysed the 5' RACE reads with MiXCR anew, one entry per CDR3 protein. The table lists hundreds of thousands of distinct CDR3 sequences, 24% of them singletons. The sequencing input was PBMCs or a T cell subset sorted from them (not recorded which). All receptors derive from an adult woman who had mild COVID-19 (a few samples of this study predate the infection). Cell type and time point are not known. CDR3s include the opening cysteine and the closing phenylalanine or tryptophan. The order of the fields is D gene, J gene, clone size, V gene, CDR3 DNA, CDR3 protein. A D gene is named only where the DNA matches it firmly. The size of a clone is reported for some rows only, either as once, few or many, or as a class for expanded clones.

- | TRBJ2-7 | - | TRBV6-9 | TGTGCCAGCAACTACCCTGGACAAGCCTACGAGCAGTACTTC | CASNYPGQAYEQYF
- | TRBJ2-2 | few | TRBV29-1 | TGCAGCGTTGTGGGCAGCGATGGAACCGGGGAGCTGTTTTTT | CSVVGSDGTGELFF
TRBD1 | TRBJ2-5 | - | TRBV5-1 | TGCGCCAGCAGCACGGGGACAGTGGAGACCCAGTACTTC | CASSTGTVETQYF
TRBD1 | TRBJ2-7 | - | TRBV5-1 | TGCGCCAGCAGCCGGGACAGGGGGGCCACCTACGAGCAGTACTTC | CASSRDRGATYEQYF
- | TRBJ2-7 | - | TRBV20-1 | TGCAGTGCTAGTTATGGGACTCCCGCTGGGGAGCAGTACTTC | CSASYGTPAGEQYF
- | TRBJ1-3 | few | TRBV7-8 | TGTGCCAGCAGCCACCGCGGCCACAGCACTGGAAACACCATATATTTT | CASSHRGHSTGNTIYF
- | TRBJ2-3 | - | TRBV21-1 | TGTGCCAGCAGCATTTTAGCGGGAGCGTATACGCAGTATTTT | CASSILAGAYTQYF
- | TRBJ2-1 | few | TRBV24-1 | TGTGCCACCAGAGGGTATGGGGCCAATGAGCAGTTCTTC | CATRGYGANEQFF
- | TRBJ2-3 | few | TRBV10-3 | TGTGCCACCCGTGCCGACGCAGATACGCAGTATTTT | CATRADADTQYF
- | TRBJ2-3 | few | TRBV20-1 | TGCAGTGCTAGAGATCCGGGACGCCTTAGCACAGATACGCAGTATTTT | CSARDPGRLSTDTQYF
- | TRBJ1-5 | few | TRBV20-1 | TGCAGTGCTAGAGAAGCGAGGACAGTAAGCAATCAGCCCCAGCATTTT | CSAREARTVSNQPQHF
- | TRBJ2-3 | - | TRBV3-1 | TGTGCCAGCAGCCAAGGGTCCGCCCGAGGACTTGCCGATGGAGATACGCAGTATTTT | CASSQGSARGLADGDTQYF
- | TRBJ1-1 | few | TRBV6-5 | TGTGCCAGCAGCTCCTCGGGGGCGACCACTGAAGCTTTCTTT | CASSSSGATTEAFF
- | TRBJ1-1 | - | TRBV19 | TGTGCCAGTAGTCCGACAGCATGGACTGAAGCTTTCTTT | CASSPTAWTEAFF
TRBD1 | TRBJ2-3 | - | TRBV2 | TGTGCCAGCAGTGAGGGACAGGGACCGCGGCGGACGCAGTATTTT | CASSEGQGPRRTQYF
- | TRBJ2-7 | - | TRBV19 | TGTGCCACCGGCGGCGGCCTTGAGCAGTACTTC | CATGGGLEQYF
- | TRBJ2-7 | few | TRBV24-1 | TGTGCCACCAGTGATCCCGGGATTGACCACGAGCAGTACTTC | CATSDPGIDHEQYF
- | TRBJ1-2 | - | TRBV6-1 | TGTGCCAGCACTTTGGGGCGGGCCGGCTATGGCTACACCTTC | CASTLGRAGYGYTF
- | TRBJ1-1 | once | TRBV5-1 | TGCGCCAGCAGCTTGGGGGGTTTAAGCACTGAAGCTTTCTTT | CASSLGGLSTEAFF
- | TRBJ2-7 | few | TRBV20-1 | TGCAGTGCTCGACTGGTACGACTAGTTGCCTACGAGCAGTACTTC | CSARLVRLVAYEQYF
- | TRBJ1-5 | - | TRBV12-3/TRBV12-4 | TGTGCCAGCAGTTTAGTCAATCAGCCCCAGCATTTT | CASSLVNQPQHF
- | TRBJ2-7 | - | TRBV4-1 | TGCGCCAGCAGCGAGGACAGTCCCTACGAGCAGTACTTC | CASSEDSPYEQYF
- | TRBJ2-3 | - | TRBV30 | TGTGCCTGGAGTCGAAATAGTGGGGCAGATACGCAGTATTTT | CAWSRNSGADTQYF
TRBD2 | TRBJ2-5 | - | TRBV2 | TGTGCCAGCAGTCATCTTAGCGGGATGGAGACCCAGTACTTC | CASSHLSGMETQYF
TRBD2 | TRBJ2-1 | - | TRBV7-8 | TGTGCCAGCAGCTTAGGTTTCGGTTTGGGGGGGACCTACAATGAGCAGTTCTTC | CASSLGFGLGGTYNEQFF
- | TRBJ2-2 | - | TRBV11-2 | TGTGCCAGCAGCTTAATGGACAGAAACACCGGGGAGCTGTTTTTT | CASSLMDRNTGELFF
- | TRBJ2-6 | - | TRBV6-5 | TGTGCCAGCAGTTACTCACCTCCGGGACGGGGCTCTGGGGCCAACGTCCTGACTTTC | CASSYSPPGRGSGANVLTF
- | TRBJ1-1 | - | TRBV19 | TGTGCCACCTCGGGACATGTAGCTTTCTTT | CATSGHVAFF
- | TRBJ1-6 | few | TRBV12-3/TRBV12-4 | TGTGCCAGCAGTTTCGGCCTGGACAGCCAACACCTCCACTTT | CASSFGLDSQHLHF
TRBD2 | TRBJ2-1 | few | TRBV7-8 | TGTGCCAGCAGCTGGGACTTAGCGGGAGACTCTCGGGGTTACAATGAGCAGTTCTTC | CASSWDLAGDSRGYNEQFF
- | TRBJ2-3 | - | TRBV7-6 | TGTGCCAGCAGCTTAGAGGCAGGGGACGGAGATACGCAGTATTTT | CASSLEAGDGDTQYF
- | TRBJ2-3 | - | TRBV2 | TGTGCCAGCAGTGAAGTACGGGGGGCCGTCACAGATACGCAGTATTTT | CASSEVRGAVTDTQYF
- | TRBJ2-3 | few | TRBV5-1 | TGCGCCAGCAGCTTGGTTGGGATAGAGACTACAGATACGCAGTATTTT | CASSLVGIETTDTQYF
- | TRBJ1-5 | - | TRBV7-9 | TGTGCCAGCAGCCCGTCCGCGGCAGGCAATCAGCCCCAGCATTTT | CASSPSAAGNQPQHF
- | TRBJ2-5 | - | TRBV9 | TGTGCCAGCAGCGTATATGTGGGGAGACAAGAGACCCAGTACTTC | CASSVYVGRQETQYF
TRBD1 | TRBJ1-4 | - | TRBV19 | TGTGCCAGTAGGAACAGGGGGCGCGATGAAAAACTGTTTTTT | CASRNRGRDEKLFF
- | TRBJ2-2 | - | TRBV2 | TGTGCCAGCAGTGAAAGGGTCGGGGAGCTGTTTTTT | CASSERVGELFF
TRBD1 | TRBJ1-6 | few | TRBV12-3/TRBV12-4 | TGTGCCAGCAGTTTAGGGCAGGGGGCTTCACCCCTCCACTTT | CASSLGQGASPLHF
TRBD1 | TRBJ2-7 | - | TRBV7-9 | TGTGCCAGCAGCCTCAGCCGACGGGACAGCTACGAGCAGTACTTC | CASSLSRRDSYEQYF
- | TRBJ2-1 | - | TRBV11-2 | TGTGCCAGCACCGCGACAGCTTTGGGCTACAATGAGCAGTTCTTC | CASTATALGYNEQFF
TRBD1 | TRBJ2-3 | - | TRBV9 | TGTGCCAGCAGCGACCGCGACAGGGGGACAGATACGCAGTATTTT | CASSDRDRGTDTQYF
TRBD1 | TRBJ1-1 | many | TRBV12-3/TRBV12-4 | TGTGCCAGTAGCGCGGCAGGGGGCGGTGAAGCTTTCTTT | CASSAAGGGEAFF
TRBD1 | TRBJ2-3 | - | TRBV5-1 | TGCGCCAGCAGCTTTTTGACAGGGGAGGCAGATACGCAGTATTTT | CASSFLTGEADTQYF
- | TRBJ2-6 | few | TRBV30 | TGTGCCTGGAGTGGCAAGGGGTCTGGGGCCAACGTCCTGACTTTC | CAWSGKGSGANVLTF
- | TRBJ2-6 | - | TRBV15 | TGTGCCACCAGCAGAGTCGGACTCTCTGGGGCCAACGTCCTGACTTTC | CATSRVGLSGANVLTF
TRBD2 | TRBJ2-3 | - | TRBV7-9 | TGTGCCAGCGGTCGACTAGCGGGGGCCCTCACAGATACGCAGTATTTT | CASGRLAGALTDTQYF
TRBD1 | TRBJ2-5 | few | TRBV25-1 | TGTGCCAGCAGTGCGGACAGGGGGAAAGAGACCCAGTACTTC | CASSADRGKETQYF
- | TRBJ1-2 | few | TRBV12-3/TRBV12-4 | TGTGCCAGCGGCCGGGACCCGTACTATGGCTACACCTTC | CASGRDPYYGYTF
TRBD1 | TRBJ2-3 | - | TRBV6-1 | TGTGCCAGCATCGGCAGGGGGCTAGTCACAGATACGCAGTATTTT | CASIGRGLVTDTQYF
- | TRBJ1-2 | - | TRBV29-1 | TGCAGCGTAAGAACCTTCTTAGGTGGTCAAAGCTACACCTTC | CSVRTFLGGQSYTF
TRBD2 | TRBJ2-7 | few | TRBV20-1 | TGCAGTGCTAGAGACCTATCGGGACTAAACTACGAGCAGTACTTC | CSARDLSGLNYEQYF
- | TRBJ1-1 | - | TRBV27 | TGTGCCAGCAGTTTAATCGGAGCTGGGGGAGGGGGCACTGAAGCTTTCTTT | CASSLIGAGGGGTEAFF
- | TRBJ1-5 | many | TRBV7-3 | TGTGCCAGCAGCCCCTACAATCAGCCCCAGCATTTT | CASSPYNQPQHF